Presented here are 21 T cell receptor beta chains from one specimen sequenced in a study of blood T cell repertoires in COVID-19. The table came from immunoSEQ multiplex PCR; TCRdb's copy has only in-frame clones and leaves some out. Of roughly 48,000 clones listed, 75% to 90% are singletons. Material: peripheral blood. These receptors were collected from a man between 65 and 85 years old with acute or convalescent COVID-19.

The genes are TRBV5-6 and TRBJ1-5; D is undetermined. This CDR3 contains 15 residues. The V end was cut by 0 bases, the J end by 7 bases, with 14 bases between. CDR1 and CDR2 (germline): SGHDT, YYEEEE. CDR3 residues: CASSLVAAPGQPQHF. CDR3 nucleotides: TGTGCCAGCAGCTTGGTGGCCGCCCCGGGACAGCCCCAGCATTTT. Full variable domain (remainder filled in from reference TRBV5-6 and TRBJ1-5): DAGVTQSPTHLIKTRGQQVTLRCSPKSGHDTVSWYQQALGQGPQFIFQYYEEEERQRGNFPDRFSGHQFPNYSSELNVNALLLGDSALYLCASSLVAAPGQPQHFGDGTRLSIL.

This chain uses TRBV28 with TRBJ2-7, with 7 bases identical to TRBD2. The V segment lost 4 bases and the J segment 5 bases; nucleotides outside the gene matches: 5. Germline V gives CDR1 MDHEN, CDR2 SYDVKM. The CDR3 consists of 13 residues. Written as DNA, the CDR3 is TGTGCCAGCAGTTCGTGGACTAGAGACGAGCAGTACTTC. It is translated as CASSSWTRDEQYF. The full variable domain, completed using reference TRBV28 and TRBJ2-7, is DVKVTQSSRYLVKRTGEKVFLECVQDMDHENMFWYRQDPGLGLRLIYFSYDVKMKEKGDIPEGYSVSREKKERFSLILESASTNQTSMYLCASSSWTRDEQYFGPGTRLTVT.

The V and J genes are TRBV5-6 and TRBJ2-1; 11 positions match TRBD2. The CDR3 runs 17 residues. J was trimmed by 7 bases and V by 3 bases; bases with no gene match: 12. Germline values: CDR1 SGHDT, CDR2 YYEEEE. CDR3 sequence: CASSSGATSGARNEQFF. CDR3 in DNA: TGTGCCAGCAGCTCTGGGGCGACTAGCGGGGCGAGGAATGAGCAGTTCTTC.

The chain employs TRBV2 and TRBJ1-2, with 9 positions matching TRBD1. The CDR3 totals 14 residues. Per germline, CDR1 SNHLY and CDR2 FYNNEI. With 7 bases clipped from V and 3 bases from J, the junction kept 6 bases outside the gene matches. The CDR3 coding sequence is TGTGCCAGCAATCAACAGGGGGCTGACTATGGCTACACCTTC. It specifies CASNQQGADYGYTF. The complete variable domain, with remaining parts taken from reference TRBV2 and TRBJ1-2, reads EPEVTQTPSHQVTQMGQEVILRCVPISNHLYFYWYRQILGQKVEFLVSFYNNEISEKSEIFDDQFSVERPDGSNFTLKIRSTKLEDSAMYFCASNQQGADYGYTFGSGTRLTVV.

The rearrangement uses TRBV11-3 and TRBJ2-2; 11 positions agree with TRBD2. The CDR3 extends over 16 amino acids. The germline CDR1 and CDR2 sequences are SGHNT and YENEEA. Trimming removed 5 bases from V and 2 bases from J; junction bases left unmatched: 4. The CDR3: CASSGRLAGNTGELFF. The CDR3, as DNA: TGTGCCAGCAGCGGGCGACTAGCGGGAAACACCGGGGAGCTGTTTTTT.

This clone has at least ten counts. CDR3 amino acids: CASSFSLAGILNEQFF. The CDR3 DNA sequence: TGCGCCAGCAGCTTCAGCCTAGCGGGAATTCTAAATGAGCAGTTCTTC. The J gene is TRBJ2-1, the V gene TRBV5-1; 9 bases are shared with TRBD2. This CDR3 is built from 16 residues. Germline CDR1 reads SGHRS; CDR2 reads YFSETQ. Germline trimming cut 2 bases from V and 7 bases from J; bases unmatched to any gene: 10.

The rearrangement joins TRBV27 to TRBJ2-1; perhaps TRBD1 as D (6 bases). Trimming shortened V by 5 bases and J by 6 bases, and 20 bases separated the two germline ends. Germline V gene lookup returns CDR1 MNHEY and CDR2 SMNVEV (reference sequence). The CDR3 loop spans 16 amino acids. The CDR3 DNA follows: TGTGCCAGCAGTCCCCTCGACAGGAATAGGCTCAATGAGCAGTTCTTC. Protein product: CASSPLDRNRLNEQFF.

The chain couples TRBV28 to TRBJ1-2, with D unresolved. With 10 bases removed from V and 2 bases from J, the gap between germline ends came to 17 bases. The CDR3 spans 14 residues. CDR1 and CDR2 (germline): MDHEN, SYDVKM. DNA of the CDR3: TGTGCCACCTCATCCCCTGGGAGAAACTATGGCTACACCTTC. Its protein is CATSSPGRNYGYTF.

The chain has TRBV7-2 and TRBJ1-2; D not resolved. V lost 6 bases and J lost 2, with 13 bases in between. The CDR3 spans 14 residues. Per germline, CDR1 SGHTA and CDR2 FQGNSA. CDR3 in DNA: TGTGCCAGCAGGAAAAATCACCTAAACTATGGCTACACCTTC. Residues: CASRKNHLNYGYTF.

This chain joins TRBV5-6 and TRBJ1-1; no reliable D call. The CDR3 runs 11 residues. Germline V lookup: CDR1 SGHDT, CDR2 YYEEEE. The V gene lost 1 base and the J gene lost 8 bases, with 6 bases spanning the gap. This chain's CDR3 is CASSLMREAFF. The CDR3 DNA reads TGTGCCAGCAGCTTGATGAGGGAAGCTTTCTTT.

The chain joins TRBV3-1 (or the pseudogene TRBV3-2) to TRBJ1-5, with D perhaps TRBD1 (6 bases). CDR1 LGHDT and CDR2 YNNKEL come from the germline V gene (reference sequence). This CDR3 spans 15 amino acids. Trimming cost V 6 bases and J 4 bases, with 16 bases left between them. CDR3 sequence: CASRQTGRRNQPQHF. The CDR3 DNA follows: TGTGCCAGCAGACAAACAGGGCGACGAAATCAGCCCCAGCATTTT.

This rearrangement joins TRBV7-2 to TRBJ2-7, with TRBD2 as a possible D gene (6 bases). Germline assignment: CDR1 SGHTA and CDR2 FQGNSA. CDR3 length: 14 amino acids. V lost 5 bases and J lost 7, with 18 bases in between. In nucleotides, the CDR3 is TGTGCCAGCAGCGCCCAGACATGGGCGGGGGAGCAGTACTTC. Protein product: CASSAQTWAGEQYF. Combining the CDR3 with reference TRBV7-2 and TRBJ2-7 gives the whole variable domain GAGVSQSPSNKVTEKGKDVELRCDPISGHTALYWYRQSLGQGLEFLIYFQGNSAPDKSGLPSDRFSAERTGGSVSTLTIQRTQQEDSAVYLCASSAQTWAGEQYFGPGTRLTVT.

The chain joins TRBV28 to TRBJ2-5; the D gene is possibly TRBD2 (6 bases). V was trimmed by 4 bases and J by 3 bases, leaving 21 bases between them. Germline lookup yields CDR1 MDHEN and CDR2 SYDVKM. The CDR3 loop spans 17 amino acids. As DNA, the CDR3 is TGTGCCAGCAGTTGGGCACCTTTGGGGGACTTCGAAGAGACCCAGTACTTC. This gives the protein CASSWAPLGDFEETQYF.

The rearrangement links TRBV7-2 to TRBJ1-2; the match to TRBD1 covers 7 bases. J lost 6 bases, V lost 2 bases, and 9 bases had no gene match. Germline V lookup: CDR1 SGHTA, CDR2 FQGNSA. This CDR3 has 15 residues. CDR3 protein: CASSLRPRGWDGYTF. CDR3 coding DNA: TGTGCCAGCAGCTTAAGGCCCAGGGGGTGGGATGGCTACACCTTC.

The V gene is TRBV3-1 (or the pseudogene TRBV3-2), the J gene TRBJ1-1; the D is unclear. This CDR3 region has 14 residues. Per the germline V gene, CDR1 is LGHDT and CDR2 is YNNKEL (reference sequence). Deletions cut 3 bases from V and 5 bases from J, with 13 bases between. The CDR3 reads CASSHSSRGTEAFF. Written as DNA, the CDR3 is TGTGCCAGCAGCCACTCATCGCGCGGGACTGAAGCTTTCTTT.

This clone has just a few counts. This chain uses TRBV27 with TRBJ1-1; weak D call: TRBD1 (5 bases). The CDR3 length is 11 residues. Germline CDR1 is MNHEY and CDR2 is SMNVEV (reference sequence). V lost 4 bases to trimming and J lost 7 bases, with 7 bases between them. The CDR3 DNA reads TGTGCCAGCAGTTGGGGGGGTGAAGCTTTCTTT. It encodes CASSWGGEAFF.

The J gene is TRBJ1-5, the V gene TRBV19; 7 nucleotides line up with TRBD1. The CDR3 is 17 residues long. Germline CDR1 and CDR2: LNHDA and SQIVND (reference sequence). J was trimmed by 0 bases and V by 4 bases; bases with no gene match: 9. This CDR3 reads CASSSRGQIYSNQPQHF. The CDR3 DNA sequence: TGTGCCAGTAGTAGCCGGGGACAGATATATAGCAATCAGCCCCAGCATTTT.

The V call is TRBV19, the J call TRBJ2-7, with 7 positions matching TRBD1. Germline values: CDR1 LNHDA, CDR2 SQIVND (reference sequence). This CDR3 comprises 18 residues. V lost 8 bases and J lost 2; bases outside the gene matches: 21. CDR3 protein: CASSLPTGPERYPYEQYF. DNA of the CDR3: TGTGCCAGTTCTCTCCCGACAGGGCCGGAACGATATCCCTACGAGCAGTACTTC.

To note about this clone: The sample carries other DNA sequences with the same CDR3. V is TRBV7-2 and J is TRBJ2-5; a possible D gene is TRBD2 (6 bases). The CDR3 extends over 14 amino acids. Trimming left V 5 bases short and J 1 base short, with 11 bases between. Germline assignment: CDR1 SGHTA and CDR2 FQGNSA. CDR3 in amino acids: CASSLAAGQETQYF. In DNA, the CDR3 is TGTGCCAGCAGCCTCGCAGCGGGCCAAGAGACCCAGTACTTC.

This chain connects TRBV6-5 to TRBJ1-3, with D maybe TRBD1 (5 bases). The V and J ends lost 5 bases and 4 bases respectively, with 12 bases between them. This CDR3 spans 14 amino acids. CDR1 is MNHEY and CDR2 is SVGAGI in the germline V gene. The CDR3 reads CASSMSGQGNTIYF. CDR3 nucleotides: TGTGCCAGCAGTATGTCAGGGCAGGGAAACACCATATATTTT.

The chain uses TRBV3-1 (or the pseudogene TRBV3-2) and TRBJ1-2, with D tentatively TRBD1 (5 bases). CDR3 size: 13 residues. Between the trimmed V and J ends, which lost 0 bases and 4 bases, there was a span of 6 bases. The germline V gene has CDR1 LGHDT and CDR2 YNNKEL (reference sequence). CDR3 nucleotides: TGTGCCAGCAGCCAAGACAGGGTCTATGGCTACACCTTC. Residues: CASSQDRVYGYTF.